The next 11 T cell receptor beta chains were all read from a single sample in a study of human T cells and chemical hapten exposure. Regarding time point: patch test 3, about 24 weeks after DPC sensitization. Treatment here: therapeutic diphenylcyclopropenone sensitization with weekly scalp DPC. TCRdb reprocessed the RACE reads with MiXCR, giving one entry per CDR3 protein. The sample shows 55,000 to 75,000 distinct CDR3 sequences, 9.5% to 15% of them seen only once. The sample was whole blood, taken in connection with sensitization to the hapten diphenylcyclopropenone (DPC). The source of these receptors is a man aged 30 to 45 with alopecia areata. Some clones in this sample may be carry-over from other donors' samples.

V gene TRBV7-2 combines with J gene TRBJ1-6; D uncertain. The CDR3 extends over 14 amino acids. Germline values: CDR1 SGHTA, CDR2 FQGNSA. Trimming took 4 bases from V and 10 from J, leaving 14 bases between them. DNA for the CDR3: TGTGCCAGCAGCTCTAGAAGGGAGAGATCACCCCTCCACTTT. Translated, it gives CASSSRRERSPLHF. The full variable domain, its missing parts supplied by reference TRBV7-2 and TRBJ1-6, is GAGVSQSPSNKVTEKGKDVELRCDPISGHTALYWYRQSLGQGLEFLIYFQGNSAPDKSGLPSDRFSAERTGGSVSTLTIQRTQQEDSAVYLCASSSRRERSPLHFGNGTRLTVT.

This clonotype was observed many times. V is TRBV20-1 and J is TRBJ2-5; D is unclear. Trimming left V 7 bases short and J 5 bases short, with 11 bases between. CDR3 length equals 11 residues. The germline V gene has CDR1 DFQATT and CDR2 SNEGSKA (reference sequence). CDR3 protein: CSGAPMETQYF. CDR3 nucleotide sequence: TGCAGTGGGGCCCCCATGGAGACCCAGTACTTC.

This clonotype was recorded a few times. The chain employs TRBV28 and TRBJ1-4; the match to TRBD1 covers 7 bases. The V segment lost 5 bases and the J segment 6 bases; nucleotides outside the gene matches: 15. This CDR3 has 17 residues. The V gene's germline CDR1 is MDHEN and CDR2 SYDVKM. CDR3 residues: CASSPYPYRGPYEKLFF. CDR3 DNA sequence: TGTGCCAGCAGTCCCTATCCCTACAGGGGCCCTTATGAAAAACTGTTTTTT.

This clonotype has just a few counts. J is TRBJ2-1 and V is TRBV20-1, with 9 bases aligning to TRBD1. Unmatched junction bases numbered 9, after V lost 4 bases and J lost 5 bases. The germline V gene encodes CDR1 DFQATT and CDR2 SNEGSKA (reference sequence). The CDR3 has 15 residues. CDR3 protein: CSATPGTGSDNEQFF. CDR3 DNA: TGCAGTGCTACCCCCGGGACAGGGAGTGACAATGAGCAGTTCTTC.

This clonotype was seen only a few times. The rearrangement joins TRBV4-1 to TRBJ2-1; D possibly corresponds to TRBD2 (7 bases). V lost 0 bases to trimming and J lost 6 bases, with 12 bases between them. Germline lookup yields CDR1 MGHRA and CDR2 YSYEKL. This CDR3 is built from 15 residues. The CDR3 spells CASSQDPGGRNEQFF. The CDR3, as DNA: TGCGCCAGCAGCCAAGATCCGGGGGGCCGCAATGAGCAGTTCTTC.

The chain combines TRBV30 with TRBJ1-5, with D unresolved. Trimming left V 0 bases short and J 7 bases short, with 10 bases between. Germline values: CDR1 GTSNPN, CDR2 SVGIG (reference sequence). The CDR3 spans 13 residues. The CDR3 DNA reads TGTGCCTGGAGTGTACGCGGGGAACAGCCCCAGCATTTT. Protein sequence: CAWSVRGEQPQHF.

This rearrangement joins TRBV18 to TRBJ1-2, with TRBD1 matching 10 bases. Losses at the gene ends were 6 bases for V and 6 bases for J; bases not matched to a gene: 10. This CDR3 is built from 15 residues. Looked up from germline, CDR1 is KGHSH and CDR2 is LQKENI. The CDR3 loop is CASSPDRGLSDGYTF. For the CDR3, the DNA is TGTGCCAGCTCCCCGGACAGGGGGTTGAGCGATGGCTACACCTTC.

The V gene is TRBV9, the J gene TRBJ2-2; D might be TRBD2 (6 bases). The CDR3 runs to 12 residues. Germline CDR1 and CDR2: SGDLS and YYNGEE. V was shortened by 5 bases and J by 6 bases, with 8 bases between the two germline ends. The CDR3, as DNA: TGTGCCAGCAGGAGGGAGGCCGGGGAGCTGTTTTTT. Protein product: CASRREAGELFF. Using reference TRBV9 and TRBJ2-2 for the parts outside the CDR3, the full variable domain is DSGVTQTPKHLITATGQRVTLRCSPRSGDLSVYWYQQSLDQGLQFLIQYYNGEERAKGNILERFSAQQFPDLHSELNLSSLELGDSALYFCASRREAGELFFGEGSRLTVL.

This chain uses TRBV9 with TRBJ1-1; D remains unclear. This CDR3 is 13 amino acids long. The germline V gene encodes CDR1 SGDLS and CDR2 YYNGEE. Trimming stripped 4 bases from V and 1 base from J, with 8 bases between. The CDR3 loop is CASSSPQNTEAFF. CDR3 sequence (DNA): TGTGCCAGCAGCTCGCCGCAGAACACTGAAGCTTTCTTT.

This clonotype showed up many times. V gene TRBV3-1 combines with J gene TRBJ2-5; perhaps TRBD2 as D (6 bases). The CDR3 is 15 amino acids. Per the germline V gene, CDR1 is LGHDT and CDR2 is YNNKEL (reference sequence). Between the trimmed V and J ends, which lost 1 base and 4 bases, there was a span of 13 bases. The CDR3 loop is CASSQAEGGGETQYF. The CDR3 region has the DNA TGTGCCAGCAGCCAAGCTGAGGGAGGAGGAGAGACCCAGTACTTC.

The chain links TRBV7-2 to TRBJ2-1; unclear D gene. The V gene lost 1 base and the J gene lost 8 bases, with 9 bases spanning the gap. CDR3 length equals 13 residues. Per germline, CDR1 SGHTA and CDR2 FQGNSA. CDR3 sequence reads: CASSLVSTYEQFF. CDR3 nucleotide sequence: TGTGCCAGCAGCTTAGTTTCAACATATGAGCAGTTCTTC. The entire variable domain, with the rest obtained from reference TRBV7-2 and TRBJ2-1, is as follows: GAGVSQSPSNKVTEKGKDVELRCDPISGHTALYWYRQSLGQGLEFLIYFQGNSAPDKSGLPSDRFSAERTGGSVSTLTIQRTQQEDSAVYLCASSLVSTYEQFFGPGTRLTVL.